The T cell receptor beta chain described here comes from a study of blood T cell repertoires in COVID-19. Across the study: From the United States, Italy and Spain came samples of acute and convalescent COVID-19.

Looked up from germline, CDR1 is MDHEN and CDR2 is SYDVKM. The V and J ends lost 4 bases and 15 bases respectively, with 16 bases between them. There are 12 residues in the CDR3. As processed by the authors: Reference gene primer amplification gave estimated nucleated cell counts. Some clones are missing from TCRdb's copy, which holds only in-frame ones; the method was immunoSEQ multiplex PCR. That table gives V, J and clone size, and the DNA gave D and trimming. The sample lists about 120,000 clones, more than 75% occurring once. The TCR comes from a man in his 60s with acute or convalescent COVID-19. Sequencing input: peripheral blood. The chain has TRBV28 and TRBJ2-4; possible D gene TRBD2, 5 bases. CDR3 region: CASSSATEGRYF. The CDR3 bases are TGTGCCAGCAGTTCCGCGACGGAAGGGAGGTACTTC.